The next 9 T cell receptor beta chains were all read from a single sample in a study of identical twins. Via MiXCR, TCRdb re-called the 5' RACE reads, giving one row per CDR3 protein. Among roughly 570,000 distinct CDR3 sequences listed, approximately 9.6% were seen once. These data also featured in a second study, about yellow fever vaccine responses in identical twins.

The sequenced sample was PBMCs. These TCRs come from a woman between 18 and 30 years old in good health.

The V gene is TRBV7-2, the J gene TRBJ1-2, with 7 bases identical to TRBD1. The length of the CDR3 is 13 residues. Trimming removed 9 bases from V and 4 bases from J; junction bases left unmatched: 8. Germline CDR1 is SGHTA and CDR2 is FQGNSA. DNA of the CDR3: TGTGCCAGTTCTGTCGACAGGGTCTATGGCTACACCTTC. Its protein product is CASSVDRVYGYTF.

The chain carries TRBV5-1 and TRBJ2-1; no reliable D call. V was shortened by 3 bases and J by 8 bases, with 9 bases between the two germline ends. Germline assignment: CDR1 SGHRS and CDR2 YFSETQ. This CDR3 is 12 amino acids long. In nucleotides, the CDR3 is TGCGCCAGCAGCTCGGCGTATGATGAGCAGTTCTTC. It is translated as CASSSAYDEQFF.

Many counts were recorded for this clonotype. The CDR3 spells CASSQVPAGYSGANVLTF. The CDR3 bases are TGCGCCAGCAGCCAAGTTCCAGCGGGATACTCTGGGGCCAACGTCCTGACTTTC. The V and J genes are TRBV4-3 and TRBJ2-6; TRBD2 matches at 7 bases. V lost 1 base, J lost 0 bases, and 6 bases stayed unmatched. CDR1 and CDR2 (germline): LGHNA, YSLEER. The CDR3 has 18 amino acids.

This clonotype has at least ten counts. V usage is TRBV30 and J usage is TRBJ1-2; 9 bases agree with TRBD1. Trimming cost V 0 bases and J 7 bases; bases outside gene matches: 9. Germline V gene data show CDR1 as GTSNPN and CDR2 as SVGIG (reference sequence). This CDR3 is 15 amino acids long. CDR3 nucleotide sequence: TGTGCCTGGAGTGTACTGGGGACAGGGATTGGTGGCTACACCTTC. This sequence encodes CAWSVLGTGIGGYTF.

The rearrangement uses TRBV25-1 and TRBJ2-1; D is perhaps TRBD2 (6 bases). The V and J ends lost 5 bases and 10 bases respectively, with 18 bases between them. The CDR3 is made up of 14 amino acids. The germline gives CDR1 MGHDK, CDR2 SYGVNS. In nucleotides, the CDR3 is TGTGCCAGCAGTTTACGGGGGTGGCACTTCGAGCAGTTCTTC. It specifies CASSLRGWHFEQFF.

The chain uses TRBV11-3 and TRBJ2-7; a possible D gene is TRBD2 (5 bases). Trimming pared 5 bases from V and 0 bases from J, leaving 17 bases between. The CDR3 consists of 16 residues. In germline, CDR1 is SGHNT, CDR2 YENEEA. In nucleotides, the CDR3 is TGTGCCAGCAGCCCGCCGCGGCAGCGGACCTCCTACGAGCAGTACTTC. This gives the protein CASSPPRQRTSYEQYF.

The chain recombines TRBV9 with TRBJ2-5; 9 positions match TRBD2. The length of the CDR3 is 15 residues. J lost 1 base, V lost 4 bases, and 5 bases had no gene match. CDR1 SGDLS and CDR2 YYNGEE come from the germline V gene. DNA for the CDR3: TGTGCCAGCAGCCAACGGGGACTAGCCCAAGAGACCCAGTACTTC. This codes for CASSQRGLAQETQYF.

There are many counts of this clonotype. This rearrangement joins TRBV12-3 or TRBV12-4 to TRBJ1-1; D perhaps matches TRBD1 (6 bases). Trimming cost V 5 bases and J 6 bases, with 16 bases left between them. CDR3 length: 14 amino acids. The CDR3 loop is CASSIQNTGSEAFF. CDR3 DNA sequence: TGTGCCAGCAGTATCCAAAATACAGGGTCTGAAGCTTTCTTT.

This clonotype has ten or more counts. The chain employs TRBV2 and TRBJ1-5; D is undetermined. Germline V lookup: CDR1 SNHLY, CDR2 FYNNEI. V lost 9 bases and J lost 4, with 10 bases in between. This CDR3 spans 12 amino acids. In DNA, the CDR3 is TGTGCCAGTAAAAGGACTAATCAGCCCCAGCATTTT. Translated: CASKRTNQPQHF.